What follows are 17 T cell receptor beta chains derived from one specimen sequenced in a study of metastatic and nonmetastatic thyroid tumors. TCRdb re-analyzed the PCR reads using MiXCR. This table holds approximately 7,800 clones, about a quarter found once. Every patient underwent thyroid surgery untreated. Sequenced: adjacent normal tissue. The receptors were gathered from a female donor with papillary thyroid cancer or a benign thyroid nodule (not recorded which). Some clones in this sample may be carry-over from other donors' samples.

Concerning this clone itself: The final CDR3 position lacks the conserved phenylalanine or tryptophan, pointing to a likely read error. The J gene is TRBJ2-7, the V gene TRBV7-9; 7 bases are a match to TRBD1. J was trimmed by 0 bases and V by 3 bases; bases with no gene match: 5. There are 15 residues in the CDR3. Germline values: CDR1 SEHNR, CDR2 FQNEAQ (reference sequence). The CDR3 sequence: CASSFRDSLSYEQYS. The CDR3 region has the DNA TGTGCCAGCAGCTTCCGGGACAGCCTCTCCTACGAGCAGTACTCC.

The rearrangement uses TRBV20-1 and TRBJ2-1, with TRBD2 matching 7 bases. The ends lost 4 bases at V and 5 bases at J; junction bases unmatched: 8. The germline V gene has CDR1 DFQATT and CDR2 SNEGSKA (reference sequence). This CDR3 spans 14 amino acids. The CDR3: CSATGLEDDNEQFF. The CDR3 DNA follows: TGCAGTGCTACAGGACTAGAGGATGACAATGAGCAGTTCTTC.

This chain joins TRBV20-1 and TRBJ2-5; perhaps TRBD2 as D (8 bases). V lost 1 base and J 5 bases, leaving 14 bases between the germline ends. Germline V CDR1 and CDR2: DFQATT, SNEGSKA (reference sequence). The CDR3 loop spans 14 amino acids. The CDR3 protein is CSARGQGLEETQYF. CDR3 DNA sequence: TGCAGTGCTAGAGGACAGGGACTAGAGGAGACCCAGTACTTC.

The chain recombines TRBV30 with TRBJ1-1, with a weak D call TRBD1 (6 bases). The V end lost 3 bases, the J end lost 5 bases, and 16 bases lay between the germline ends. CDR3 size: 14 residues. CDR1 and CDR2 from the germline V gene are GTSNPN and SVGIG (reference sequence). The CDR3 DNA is TGTGCCTGGAGGAAGGTGGGGGGCGAGACTGAAGCTTTCTTT. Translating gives CAWRKVGGETEAFF.

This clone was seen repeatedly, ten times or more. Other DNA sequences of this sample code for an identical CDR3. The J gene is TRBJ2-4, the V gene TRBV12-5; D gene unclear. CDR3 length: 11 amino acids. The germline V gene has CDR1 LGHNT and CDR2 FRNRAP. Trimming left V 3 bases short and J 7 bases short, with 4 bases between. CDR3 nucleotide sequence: TGTGCTAGTGGTTTTTCGAACATTCAGTACTTC. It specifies CASGFSNIQYF.

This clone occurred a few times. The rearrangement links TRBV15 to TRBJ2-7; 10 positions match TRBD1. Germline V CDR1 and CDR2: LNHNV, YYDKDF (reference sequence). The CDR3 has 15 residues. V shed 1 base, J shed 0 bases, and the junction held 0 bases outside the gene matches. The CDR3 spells CATSRGTGGSYEQYF. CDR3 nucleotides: TGTGCCACCAGCAGAGGGACAGGGGGCTCCTACGAGCAGTACTTC.

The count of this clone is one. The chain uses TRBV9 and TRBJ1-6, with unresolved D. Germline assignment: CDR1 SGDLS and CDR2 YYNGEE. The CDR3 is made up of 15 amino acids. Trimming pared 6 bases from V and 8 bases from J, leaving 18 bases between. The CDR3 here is CASNAGRNGDSPLHF. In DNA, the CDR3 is TGTGCCAGCAACGCCGGCCGCAACGGGGATTCACCCCTCCACTTT.

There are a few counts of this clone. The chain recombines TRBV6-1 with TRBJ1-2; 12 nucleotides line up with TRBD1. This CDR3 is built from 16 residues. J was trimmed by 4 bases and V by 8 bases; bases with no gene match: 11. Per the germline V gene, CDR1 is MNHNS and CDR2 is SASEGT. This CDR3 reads CASYFPGTGGSYGYTF. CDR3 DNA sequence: TGTGCCAGCTATTTCCCCGGGACAGGGGGCAGCTATGGCTACACCTTC.

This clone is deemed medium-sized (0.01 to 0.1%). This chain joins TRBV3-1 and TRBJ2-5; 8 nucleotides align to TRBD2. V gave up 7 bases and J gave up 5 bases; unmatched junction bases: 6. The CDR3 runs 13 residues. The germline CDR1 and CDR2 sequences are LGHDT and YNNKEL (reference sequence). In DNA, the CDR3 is TGTGCCAGCACCGCGGGGGGCGGGGAGACCCAGTACTTC. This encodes CASTAGGGETQYF.

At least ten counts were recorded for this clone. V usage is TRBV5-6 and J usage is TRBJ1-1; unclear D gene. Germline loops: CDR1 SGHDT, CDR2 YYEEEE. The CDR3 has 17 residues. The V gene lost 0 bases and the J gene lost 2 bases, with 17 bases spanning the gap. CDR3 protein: CASSLVSSLTINTEAFF. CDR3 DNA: TGTGCCAGCAGCTTGGTATCGTCCTTGACTATCAACACTGAAGCTTTCTTT.

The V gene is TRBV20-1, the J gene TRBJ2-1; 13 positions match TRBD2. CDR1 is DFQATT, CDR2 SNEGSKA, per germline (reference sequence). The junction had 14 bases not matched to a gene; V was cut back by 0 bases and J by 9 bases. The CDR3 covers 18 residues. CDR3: CSARDSDLLAGGPGEQFF. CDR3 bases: TGCAGTGCTAGAGATTCCGATCTACTAGCGGGAGGGCCCGGTGAGCAGTTCTTC.

The CDR3, as DNA: TGCAGTGGGGTTTGGGGGGACTTCAATCAGCCCCAGCATTTT. Translation: CSGVWGDFNQPQHF. V is TRBV20-1 and J is TRBJ1-5; D is possibly TRBD1 (5 bases). V lost 7 bases, J lost 3 bases, and 16 bases lay in between. The CDR3 has 14 amino acids. Germline V gene lookup returns CDR1 DFQATT and CDR2 SNEGSKA (reference sequence).

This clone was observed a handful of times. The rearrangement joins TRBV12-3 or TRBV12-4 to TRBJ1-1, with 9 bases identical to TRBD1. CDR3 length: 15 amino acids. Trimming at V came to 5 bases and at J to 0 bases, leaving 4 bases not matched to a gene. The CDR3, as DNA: TGTGCCAGCAGTCGCGGACAGGGGATGAACACTGAAGCTTTCTTT. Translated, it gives CASSRGQGMNTEAFF.

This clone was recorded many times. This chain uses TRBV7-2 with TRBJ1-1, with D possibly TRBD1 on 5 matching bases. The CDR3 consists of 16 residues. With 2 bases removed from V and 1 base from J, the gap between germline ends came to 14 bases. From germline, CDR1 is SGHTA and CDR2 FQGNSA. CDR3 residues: CASSLRLIGENTEAFF. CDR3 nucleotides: TGTGCCAGCAGCTTACGACTCATAGGGGAGAACACTGAAGCTTTCTTT. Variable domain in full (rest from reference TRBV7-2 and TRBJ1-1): GAGVSQSPSNKVTEKGKDVELRCDPISGHTALYWYRQSLGQGLEFLIYFQGNSAPDKSGLPSDRFSAERTGGSVSTLTIQRTQQEDSAVYLCASSLRLIGENTEAFFGQGTRLTVV.

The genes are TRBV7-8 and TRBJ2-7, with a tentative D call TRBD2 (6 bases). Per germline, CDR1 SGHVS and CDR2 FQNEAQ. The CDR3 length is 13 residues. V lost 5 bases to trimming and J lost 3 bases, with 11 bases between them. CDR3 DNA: TGTGCCAGCAGCCTGGGACTTAGCTACGAGCAGTACTTC. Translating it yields CASSLGLSYEQYF. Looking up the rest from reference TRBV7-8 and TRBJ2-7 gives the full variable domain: GAGVSQSPRYKVAKRGQDVALRCDPISGHVSLFWYQQALGQGPEFLTYFQNEAQLDKSGLPSDRFFAERPEGSVSTLKIQRTQQEDSAVYLCASSLGLSYEQYFGPGTRLTVT.

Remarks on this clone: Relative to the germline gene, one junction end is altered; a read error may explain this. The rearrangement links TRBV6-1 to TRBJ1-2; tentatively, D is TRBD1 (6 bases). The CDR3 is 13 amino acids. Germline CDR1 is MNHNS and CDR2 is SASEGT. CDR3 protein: CASMPAGAGGYAF. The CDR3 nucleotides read TGTGCCAGCATGCCCGCGGGAGCGGGGGGCTACGCCTTC.

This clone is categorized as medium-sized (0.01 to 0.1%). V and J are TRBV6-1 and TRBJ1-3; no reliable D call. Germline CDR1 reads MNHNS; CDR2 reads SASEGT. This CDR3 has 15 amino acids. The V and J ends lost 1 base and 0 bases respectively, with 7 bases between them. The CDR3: CASSEVPSSGNTIYF. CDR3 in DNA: TGTGCCAGCAGTGAAGTCCCGAGCTCTGGAAACACCATATATTTT.